This TCR beta chain was sequenced for a study of cytomegalovirus exposure and HLA in healthy donors. About the research overall: Previous work identified roughly 120 million unique TCR beta sequences from about 179 million T cells.

Deletions cut 6 bases from V and 2 bases from J, with 14 bases between. Germline CDR1 and CDR2: MGHDK and SYGVNS. The CDR3 contains 14 residues. Concerning this clone itself: Its antigen is still unknown.

Study findings and constraints: According to an earlier analysis, most TCR beta V segments yielded productive rearrangements about 87% or about 30% of the time.

The PCR used 60 Vbeta and 13 Jbeta primers. The repertoire was sequenced with immunoSEQ multiplex PCR; TCRdb's copy has only in-frame clones and lacks some. This table lists about 140,000 clones. The receptor was isolated from a woman aged 18-30 years in good health and CMV-seronegative. This chain joins TRBV25-1 and TRBJ2-7, with D possibly matching TRBD2 (5 bases). Sequencing was done on a sample of PBMCs. CDR3 protein: CASSQTEGAYEQYF. The CDR3 bases are TGTGCCAGCAGCCAGACCGAGGGAGCCTACGAGCAGTACTTC.